A selection of T cell receptor beta chains follows, all from one sample in a study of T cells after yellow fever vaccination. TCRdb independently ran MiXCR on the 5' RACE reads; one entry per CDR3 protein. The sample shows roughly 310,000 distinct CDR3 sequences, around 3.9% of them seen only once. Here the sequenced sample was PBMCs, taken on the day of the yellow fever booster vaccination. The receptors derive from a man aged 18-30 years who received the YFV17D yellow fever vaccine. Each CDR3 is given with its conserved first and last residue. Fields, in order: clone size, J gene, V gene, D gene, CDR3 DNA, CDR3 protein. The D gene is left open where the match is weak. The size field is filled for only some rows; it gives once, few, many or a size class.

>few|TRBJ2-5|TRBV7-9|NA
TGTGCCAGCAGCGCACTAGGGTTGGGAATCGAGACCCAGTACTTC
CASSALGLGIETQYF
>many|TRBJ2-2|TRBV6-1|NA
TGTGCCAGCAGTGAGGGTTTGGAGACCGGGGAGCTGTTTTTT
CASSEGLETGELFF
>NA|TRBJ2-1|TRBV7-8|NA
TGTGCCAGCCTAATCAGGGGTCGCAATGAGCAGTTCTTC
CASLIRGRNEQFF
>few|TRBJ2-1|TRBV4-3|TRBD1
TGCGCCAGCAGCCAAGTGGGCAGGGGGCGCAGGGATGAGCAGTTCTTC
CASSQVGRGRRDEQFF
>many|TRBJ2-1|TRBV6-5|NA
TGTGCCAGCAGTTATAAAGAGGGTTACAATGAGCAGTTCTTC
CASSYKEGYNEQFF
>many|TRBJ2-7|TRBV4-3|NA
TGCGCCAGCAGCCCCGGTGCGGGGACCTACGAGCAGTACTTC
CASSPGAGTYEQYF
>many|TRBJ1-6|TRBV3-1|NA
TGTGCCAGCAGCCAGGGGGGGGGATCACCCCTCCACTTT
CASSQGGGSPLHF
>many|TRBJ2-2|TRBV7-9|TRBD1
TGTGCCAGCAGCCGGACAGGCGAACACACCGGGGAGCTGTTTTTT
CASSRTGEHTGELFF
>few|TRBJ1-6|TRBV2|NA
TGTGCCAGCAGAGAGGGGGGTTCACCCCTCCACTTT
CASREGGSPLHF
>NA|TRBJ1-5|TRBV13|NA
TGTGCCAGCAGCTGGGGACGGTCTAATCAGCCCCAGCATTTT
CASSWGRSNQPQHF
>many|TRBJ1-4|TRBV4-3|NA
TGCGCCAGCAGCCTGAGATGGGGCAGACTTAATGAAAAACTGTTTTTT
CASSLRWGRLNEKLFF
>few|TRBJ1-1|TRBV7-2|TRBD1
TGTGCCAGCAGCTTAGCGCGGACAGGGGGTGAAGCTTTCTTT
CASSLARTGGEAFF
>many|TRBJ2-4|TRBV15|NA
TGTGCCACCAGCAGAGAGGCGCAATGGGAGGACATTCAGTACTTC
CATSREAQWEDIQYF
>many|TRBJ1-1|TRBV10-3|NA
TGTGCCATCAGTGAGTCCCCGGGGTGGGACACTGAAGCTTTCTTT
CAISESPGWDTEAFF
>many|TRBJ2-1|TRBV20-1|NA
TGCAGTGCCCCCTCCCCCTCAGGGGCTCATTCGCGGGATGAGCAGTTCTTC
CSAPSPSGAHSRDEQFF
>NA|TRBJ2-1|TRBV20-1|NA
TGCAGTGCTAGAGATCGAGGGTTCCGGCGGTTCTTC
CSARDRGFRRFF
>many|TRBJ2-3|TRBV12-3/TRBV12-4|TRBD2
TGTGCCAGCAGATTGCTCGGGGGGGCGGCGGGAGATACGCAGTATTTT
CASRLLGGAAGDTQYF
>many|TRBJ2-1|TRBV20-1|NA
TGCAGTGCTCCCTCGGGGCCTGACTACAATGAGCAGTTCTTC
CSAPSGPDYNEQFF
>many|TRBJ1-1|TRBV2|NA
TGTGCCAGCGGAGTCGTGTGGGACACTGAAGCTTTCTTT
CASGVVWDTEAFF
>many|TRBJ2-5|TRBV7-9|TRBD1
TGTGCCAGCAGCTCGGGGACAGGGAATCTCCAAGAGACCCAGTACTTC
CASSSGTGNLQETQYF
>many|TRBJ1-1|TRBV12-3/TRBV12-4|NA
TGTGCCAGCAGACCCGACTTGAACACTGAAGCTTTCTTT
CASRPDLNTEAFF
>NA|TRBJ2-1|TRBV11-2|TRBD2
TGTGCCAGCAGCCGGACTAGCGGGGGAATTGAGCAGTTCTTC
CASSRTSGGIEQFF
>few|TRBJ1-2|TRBV19|NA
TGTGCCAGTAGTCCCCTGGACAGAGCGACGTATGGCTACACCTTC
CASSPLDRATYGYTF
>NA|TRBJ2-1|TRBV18|NA
TGTGCCAGCTCACCATGGGGTCTCGATGAGCAGTTCTTC
CASSPWGLDEQFF
>NA|TRBJ2-5|TRBV3-1|NA
TGTGCCAGCAGCCAGCGGGATTACCAAGAGACCCAGTACTTC
CASSQRDYQETQYF
>NA|TRBJ2-3|TRBV4-3|TRBD2
TGCGCCAGCAGCCATACGGGGGGGCCCCCAGATACGCAGTATTTT
CASSHTGGPPDTQYF
>few|TRBJ2-1|TRBV5-1|NA
TGCGCCAGCAGCTACGAGACAGTGTTCGATGAGCAGTTCTTC
CASSYETVFDEQFF
>few|TRBJ1-5|TRBV6-1|NA
TGTGCCAGCAGTATTCTGGGGAGCCTTGATAGCAATCAGCCCCAGCATTTT
CASSILGSLDSNQPQHF
>NA|TRBJ2-1|TRBV29-1|NA
TGCAGCGTTGAAAGGTATCAGGGTTTTAATGAGCAGTTCTTC
CSVERYQGFNEQFF
>NA|TRBJ1-2|TRBV5-1|TRBD1
TGCGCCAGCAGCCAGGACAGGGTTCGAGGCTACACCTTC
CASSQDRVRGYTF
>NA|TRBJ1-6|TRBV7-2|NA
TGTGCCAGCAGCTCAGACACAAATTCACCCCTCCACTTT
CASSSDTNSPLHF
>NA|TRBJ2-7|TRBV12-3/TRBV12-4|NA
TGTGCCAGCACCCAGACAGGCCCGGCCTACGAGCAGTACTTC
CASTQTGPAYEQYF
>few|TRBJ1-2|TRBV11-2|TRBD1
TGTGCCAGCAGCACGTTCCGGGACAGGGGGAGAATCTATGGCTACACCTTC
CASSTFRDRGRIYGYTF
>few|TRBJ1-5|TRBV15|NA
TGTGCCACCAGCACCTCAGGGGAAGGTAGCAATCAGCCCCAGCATTTT
CATSTSGEGSNQPQHF
>NA|TRBJ1-2|TRBV5-1|NA
TGCGCCAGCAGCTATTTCGGGGATGAGGATGGCTACACCTTC
CASSYFGDEDGYTF
>NA|TRBJ1-2|TRBV9|TRBD1
TGTGCCAGCAGCGTGGACGGACAGGGGAACTACACCTTC
CASSVDGQGNYTF
>many|TRBJ1-1|TRBV7-9|NA
TGTGCCAGCAGCCGAACGGGGGGACCAGGAGCTGAAGCTTTCTTT
CASSRTGGPGAEAFF
>few|TRBJ1-4|TRBV5-1|TRBD1
TGCGCCAGCAGCCTGGGGACAGGGCGAACTAATGAAAAACTGTTTTTT
CASSLGTGRTNEKLFF
>many|TRBJ1-4|TRBV10-3|NA
TGTGCCATCAGTGACTATCAGGGAGAAAAACTGTTTTTT
CAISDYQGEKLFF
>few|TRBJ1-1|TRBV12-3/TRBV12-4|NA
TGTGCCAGCACCCCCACGTTTCGTGGGCGACCTGAAGCTTTCTTT
CASTPTFRGRPEAFF
>NA|TRBJ2-3|TRBV18|NA
TGTGCCAGCTCACCGGGCGCCCGGGGCCTTCGTGTGACTAGACACGCAGATACGCAGTATTTT
CASSPGARGLRVTRHADTQYF
>NA|TRBJ2-7|TRBV5-4|TRBD2
TGTGCCAGCAGCTTGGCTAGCGGGGGGTACCAAGGGCGGGAGCAGTACTTC
CASSLASGGYQGREQYF
>few|TRBJ1-6|TRBV13|TRBD1
TGTGCCAGCAGCTTAGGCCTGGGGACAGGAGGTTCACCCCTCCACTTT
CASSLGLGTGGSPLHF
>few|TRBJ1-1|TRBV12-3/TRBV12-4|NA
TGTGCCAGCAGTCCAGGGGTCTTCACTGAAGCTTTCTTT
CASSPGVFTEAFF
>NA|TRBJ1-3|TRBV9|NA
TGTGCCAGCAGCCCACCCGGGGCCGCAAACACCATATATTTT
CASSPPGAANTIYF